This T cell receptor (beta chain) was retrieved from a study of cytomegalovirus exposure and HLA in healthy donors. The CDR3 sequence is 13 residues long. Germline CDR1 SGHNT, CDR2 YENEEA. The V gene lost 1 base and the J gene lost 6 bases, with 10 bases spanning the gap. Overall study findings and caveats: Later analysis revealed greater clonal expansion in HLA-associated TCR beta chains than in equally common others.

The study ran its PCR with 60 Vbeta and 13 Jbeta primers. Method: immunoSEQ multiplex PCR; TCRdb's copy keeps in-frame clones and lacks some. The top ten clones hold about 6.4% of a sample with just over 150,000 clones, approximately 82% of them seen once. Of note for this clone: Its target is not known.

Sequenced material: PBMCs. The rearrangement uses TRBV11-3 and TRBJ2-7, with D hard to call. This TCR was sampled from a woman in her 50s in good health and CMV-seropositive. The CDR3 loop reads CASSLAPGGEQYF. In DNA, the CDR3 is TGTGCCAGCAGCTTAGCCCCAGGTGGCGAGCAGTACTTC.